A single sample is the source of the 19 T cell receptor beta chains below, sequenced in a study of T cells in Graves' hyperthyroidism and ophthalmopathy. From RNA transcripts, TCR beta CDR3 regions were amplified. Carried out on the TCR CDR3, a first-round RT-PCR used the HTBI primer set. TCRdb reanalysed the multiplex PCR reads using MiXCR and keeps one entry per CDR3 protein. Here the sample spans more than 350,000 distinct CDR3 sequences, 14% being singletons. Sequences were obtained from blood. These receptors all come from a woman in her 30s with Graves' ophthalmopathy.

The chain carries TRBV20-1 and TRBJ2-1, with 9 positions matching TRBD2. This CDR3 has 14 residues. The trim removed 1 base at V and 9 bases at J, leaving 7 bases unmatched. Germline values: CDR1 DFQATT, CDR2 SNEGSKA (reference sequence). The CDR3 protein is CSARVGRGGSEQFF. The DNA for the CDR3 is TGCAGTGCTAGAGTAGGGCGGGGGGGCAGTGAGCAGTTCTTC.

This clonotype was recorded at least ten times. V gene TRBV7-9 combines with J gene TRBJ2-4; D perhaps matches TRBD1 (6 bases). V gave up 5 bases and J gave up 2 bases, with 10 bases separating them. The CDR3 has 14 amino acids. From germline, CDR1 is SEHNR and CDR2 FQNEAQ (reference sequence). The CDR3 is CASSLQGSKNIQYF. CDR3 coding DNA: TGTGCCAGCAGCCTACAGGGCTCCAAAAACATTCAGTACTTC. Full variable domain (outside the CDR3, taken from reference TRBV7-9 and TRBJ2-4): DTGVSQNPRHKITKRGQNVTFRCDPISEHNRLYWYRQTLGQGPEFLTYFQNEAQLEKSRLLSDRFSAERPKGSFSTLEIQRTEQGDSAMYLCASSLQGSKNIQYFGAGTRLSVL.

This clonotype was observed many times. This chain links TRBV28 with TRBJ2-3, with 8 bases fitting TRBD2. The CDR3 length is 13 residues. V dropped 8 bases and J dropped 5; count of bases not matched to a gene: 6. Germline CDR1 reads MDHEN; CDR2 reads SYDVKM. The DNA for the CDR3 is TGTGCCAGCCTCCGGGGGGGGCGAGATACGCAGTATTTT. It specifies CASLRGGRDTQYF.

This clonotype occurred many times. The rearrangement links TRBV12-3 or TRBV12-4 to TRBJ1-5, with D perhaps matching TRBD1 (5 bases). The CDR3 is 14 amino acids. Deletions cut 6 bases from V and 6 bases from J, with 15 bases between. DNA for the CDR3: TGTGCCAGCAGGCTAACGGGGGGAGGTCAGCCCCAGCATTTT. Translating gives CASRLTGGGQPQHF.

This clonotype has more than one count but fewer than ten. The chain joins TRBV20-1 to TRBJ1-4; 7 bases align to TRBD1. Germline assignment: CDR1 DFQATT and CDR2 SNEGSKA (reference sequence). This CDR3 region has 13 residues. The V and J ends lost 5 bases and 7 bases, in that order; junction bases with no gene match: 7. This CDR3 is CSAPDREAEKLFF. For the CDR3, the DNA is TGCAGTGCTCCCGACAGGGAGGCTGAAAAACTGTTTTTT.

This clonotype appeared a few times. This chain joins TRBV7-9 and TRBJ2-6; 8 nucleotides line up with TRBD2. Germline V lookup: CDR1 SEHNR, CDR2 FQNEAQ (reference sequence). V lost 5 bases to trimming and J lost 0 bases; unmatched junction nucleotides: 9. The CDR3 runs to 18 residues. Written as DNA, the CDR3 is TGTGCCAGCAGCCCCCTCGGCGGGACTAGCTCTGGGGCCAACGTCCTGACTTTC. Residues: CASSPLGGTSSGANVLTF.

The chain uses TRBV7-3 and TRBJ2-3; D gene uncertain. In germline, CDR1 is SGHTA, CDR2 FQGTGA. The CDR3 is made up of 14 amino acids. V gave up 1 base and J gave up 2 bases, with 7 bases separating them. CDR3 region: CASSLNGYTDTQYF. CDR3 DNA sequence: TGTGCCAGCAGCTTAAACGGTTACACAGATACGCAGTATTTT.

The sample holds many counts of this clonotype. The J gene is TRBJ2-7, the V gene TRBV28, with D possibly matching TRBD2 (5 bases). This CDR3 comprises 16 residues. Germline V gene sequence: CDR1 MDHEN, CDR2 SYDVKM. Trimming stripped 3 bases from V and 4 bases from J, with 19 bases between. The CDR3 coding sequence is TGTGCCAGCAGTTTCAGCGGCACGTTCTACATGTACGAGCAGTACTTC. Translation: CASSFSGTFYMYEQYF.

This clonotype was seen more than once but under ten times. The rearrangement uses TRBV5-1 and TRBJ1-2; TRBD1 might be the D (6 bases). V was clipped by 0 bases and J by 3 bases, with 12 bases between them. The CDR3 spans 15 residues. Germline lookup yields CDR1 SGHRS and CDR2 YFSETQ. The CDR3 is CASSLGGRSDYGYTF. The DNA for the CDR3 is TGCGCCAGCAGCTTGGGGGGGCGGTCGGACTATGGCTACACCTTC.

This clonotype was seen only a few times. The V gene is TRBV13, the J gene TRBJ2-7; 9 bases map to TRBD1. The CDR3 has 15 amino acids. Trimming took 1 base from V and 3 from J; bases not matched to a gene: 4. Per germline, CDR1 PRHDT and CDR2 FYEKMQ (reference sequence). CDR3 nucleotides: TGTGCCAGCAGCTTAGAAGGGACAGGGAACTACGAGCAGTACTTC. It yields the protein CASSLEGTGNYEQYF.

This clonotype occurred many times. The chain has TRBV29-1 and TRBJ1-1; 7 nucleotides align to TRBD1. Trimming at V came to 0 bases and at J to 4 bases, leaving 11 bases not matched to a gene. The CDR3 runs 16 residues. The germline CDR1 and CDR2 sequences are SQVTM and ANQGSEA. This chain's CDR3 is CSVEDLQGRVGTEAFF. The CDR3 nucleotides read TGCAGCGTTGAAGACCTACAGGGGCGGGTAGGCACTGAAGCTTTCTTT.

This clonotype was seen ten or more times. This sequence joins TRBV6-1 and TRBJ2-5, with D maybe TRBD1 (6 bases). The CDR3 totals 15 residues. Trimming took off 4 bases at V and 3 bases at J, with 15 bases between the two ends. Germline CDR1 MNHNS, CDR2 SASEGT. CDR3 sequence: CASSVGGLIEETQYF. In DNA, the CDR3 is TGTGCCAGCAGTGTTGGGGGCTTGATCGAAGAGACCCAGTACTTC.

There are many counts of this clonotype. The V call is TRBV28, the J call TRBJ1-2; 9 bases align to TRBD1. Germline lookup yields CDR1 MDHEN and CDR2 SYDVKM. Unmatched junction bases numbered 9, after V lost 6 bases and J lost 4 bases. CDR3 size: 15 residues. The CDR3 spells CASRAGTGFAYGYTF. CDR3 coding DNA: TGTGCCAGCAGAGCCGGGACAGGGTTTGCCTATGGCTACACCTTC.

Many counts were recorded for this clonotype. The chain joins TRBV6-1 to TRBJ2-7; the D gene is possibly TRBD1 (5 bases). The length of the CDR3 is 12 residues. Trimming left V 5 bases short and J 4 bases short, with 9 bases between. CDR1 and CDR2 from the germline V gene are MNHNS and SASEGT. This CDR3 is CASSSTVYEQYF. CDR3 nucleotides: TGTGCCAGCAGTTCGACAGTTTACGAGCAGTACTTC.

V usage is TRBV20-1 and J usage is TRBJ1-5; D gene ambiguous. The germline V and J ends were trimmed by 6 bases and 3 bases, with 15 bases remaining between them. Looked up from germline, CDR1 is DFQATT and CDR2 is SNEGSKA (reference sequence). The CDR3 runs 14 residues. The CDR3 is CSAPLGGNNQPQHF. The DNA of the CDR3 is TGCAGTGCCCCCTTGGGCGGAAACAATCAGCCCCAGCATTTT.

The V and J genes are TRBV9 and TRBJ2-5, with TRBD2 matching 8 bases. Germline CDR1 SGDLS, CDR2 YYNGEE. The trim removed 6 bases at V and 1 base at J, leaving 8 bases unmatched. The CDR3 has 15 amino acids. This CDR3 is CASTGGGGRQETQYF. In nucleotides, the CDR3 is TGTGCCAGCACGGGGGGGGGGGGGCGCCAAGAGACCCAGTACTTC. Drawing the rest from reference TRBV9 and TRBJ2-5, the complete variable domain is DSGVTQTPKHLITATGQRVTLRCSPRSGDLSVYWYQQSLDQGLQFLIQYYNGEERAKGNILERFSAQQFPDLHSELNLSSLELGDSALYFCASTGGGGRQETQYFGPGTRLLVL.

This clonotype was seen a few times. The chain employs TRBV6-1 and TRBJ2-5; 7 nucleotides line up with TRBD1. The CDR3 loop spans 12 amino acids. Losses at the gene ends were 7 bases for V and 7 bases for J; bases not matched to a gene: 6. Germline V gene sequence: CDR1 MNHNS, CDR2 SASEGT. CDR3 nucleotide sequence: TGTGCCAGCACCAGACAGGGTGGGACCCAGTACTTC. Amino acid sequence: CASTRQGGTQYF.

This clonotype showed up just a few times. This rearrangement joins TRBV7-6 to TRBJ1-3, with D tentatively TRBD1 (6 bases). CDR1 SGHVS and CDR2 FNYEAQ come from the germline V gene. Trimming removed 5 bases from V and 3 bases from J, with 11 bases in between. The CDR3 covers 14 residues. The CDR3 DNA reads TGTGCCAGCAGCCCAGGGGAGGGTGGAAACACCATATATTTT. Amino acids: CASSPGEGGNTIYF.

This clonotype has only a few counts. This sequence joins TRBV6-1 and TRBJ2-5, with D unclear. The CDR3 covers 12 residues. Germline lookup yields CDR1 MNHNS and CDR2 SASEGT. The ends were cut back, 4 bases at V and 2 bases at J, with 5 bases in the middle. The CDR3 nucleotides are TGTGCCAGCAGTGGCCGTCAAGAGACCCAGTACTTC. As protein: CASSGRQETQYF.